Listed here is a single T cell receptor beta chain. This sample stems from a study of OX40 agonist ivuxolimab in advanced cancers. Germline V CDR1 and CDR2: SGDLS, YYNGEE. The V and J ends lost 0 bases and 3 bases respectively, with 13 bases between them. This CDR3 is built from 15 residues. Sequencing was performed with immunoSEQ multiplex PCR; in TCRdb, only in-frame clones are kept and a portion is missing. The table shows approximately 69,000 clones, with 85% to 95% occurring only once. Material: CD4+ or CD8+ T cells sorted from blood, obtained in a trial of the OX40 agonist ivuxolimab. This TCR came from an adult with an advanced solid tumor such as melanoma, head and neck, liver or kidney cancer. The J gene is TRBJ2-7, the V gene TRBV9; D is unclear. The CDR3 is CASSVASSSSYEQYF. DNA of the CDR3: TGTGCCAGCAGCGTAGCTTCGTCGTCAAGCTACGAGCAGTACTTC.